The 27 T cell receptor beta chains presented below share a single source sample, sequenced in a study of blood T cell repertoires in COVID-19 (TCRdb year 2020). Library prep was done by the immunoSEQ multiplex PCR assay. Held by TCRdb, this immuneACCESS table contains in-frame sequences only and omits some clones. Under half of the omission traces to an unresolved V gene where checked; the cause of the rest is unknown. This sample gives about 140,000 clones in total; about 85% of them show up just once. In total, the top ten clones hold roughly 1.5% of the sample. Specimen: peripheral blood. These receptors were collected from a human donor in a cohort sampled during active COVID-19.

V and J are TRBV6-5 and TRBJ2-5; D not resolved. V was pared by 7 bases and J by 4 bases, with 10 bases between. CDR1 MNHEY and CDR2 SVGAGI come from the germline V gene. The CDR3 is made up of 12 amino acids. CDR3 sequence reads: CASTNFGETQYF. DNA for the CDR3: TGTGCCAGCACTAACTTCGGAGAGACCCAGTACTTC.

This clone has just one count. This chain links TRBV28 with TRBJ1-1; 8 nucleotides agree with TRBD1. The CDR3 spans 13 residues. Trimming took 7 bases from V and 8 from J; bases not matched to a gene: 9. The germline CDR1 and CDR2 sequences are MDHEN and SYDVKM. CDR3 in DNA: TGTGCCAGCACCATAGGGACAGGAAGAGAAGCTTTCTTT. Its translation is CASTIGTGREAFF.

Only a few counts were recorded for this clone. The J gene is TRBJ2-1, the V gene TRBV6-2 or TRBV6-3; 10 positions agree with TRBD1. J gave up 6 bases and V 5 bases, and 13 bases lay outside the gene matches. The CDR3 is 17 amino acids. Germline V gives CDR1 MNHEY, CDR2 SVGEGT. This chain's CDR3 is CASSTSWTGGRLNEQFF. The CDR3 DNA reads as TGTGCCAGCAGTACGTCCTGGACAGGGGGAAGACTCAATGAGCAGTTCTTC.

This clone was seen only a few times. The J gene is TRBJ2-1, the V gene TRBV4-3; no clear D gene. The CDR3 is 13 amino acids. V lost 0 bases to trimming and J lost 8 bases, with 8 bases between them. Germline V lookup: CDR1 LGHNA, CDR2 YSLEER. In nucleotides, the CDR3 is TGCGCCAGCAGCCAAGATCGAGCTCATGAGCAGTTCTTC. Translation: CASSQDRAHEQFF.

The J gene is TRBJ2-1, the V gene TRBV7-3, with TRBD2 matching over 7 bases. CDR3 length: 15 amino acids. The germline V gene has CDR1 SGHTA and CDR2 FQGTGA. Trimming removed 5 bases from V and 6 bases from J; junction bases left unmatched: 10. The CDR3 bases are TGTGCCAGCAGCCCCAACGGCGGGAGTTTCAATGAGCAGTTCTTC. This codes for CASSPNGGSFNEQFF. Based on the CDR3 plus reference TRBV7-3 and TRBJ2-1, the full variable domain is GAGVSQTPSNKVTEKGKYVELRCDPISGHTALYWYRQSLGQGPEFLIYFQGTGAADDSGLPNDRFFAVRPEGSVSTLKIQRTERGDSAVYLCASSPNGGSFNEQFFGPGTRLTVL.

The chain uses TRBV24-1 and TRBJ2-3, with TRBD1 matching 8 bases. V dropped 7 bases and J dropped 3; count of bases not matched to a gene: 2. CDR3 length: 13 amino acids. The germline CDR1 and CDR2 sequences are KGHDR and SFDVKD. The CDR3 loop is CATRRQGTDTQYF. CDR3 bases: TGTGCCACCAGAAGACAGGGGACAGATACGCAGTATTTT.

This clone came up a few times. The chain has TRBV4-1 and TRBJ2-2, with a tentative D call TRBD1 (6 bases). CDR1 and CDR2 (germline): MGHRA, YSYEKL. Deletions cut 4 bases from V and 1 base from J, with 10 bases between. The CDR3 loop spans 15 amino acids. The DNA for the CDR3 is TGCGCCAGCAGCCTGGGACACGGGAACACCGGGGAGCTGTTTTTT. It specifies CASSLGHGNTGELFF.

V is TRBV7-3 and J is TRBJ2-3; D might be TRBD2 (6 bases). Per germline, CDR1 SGHTA and CDR2 FQGTGA. CDR3 size: 16 residues. V lost 2 bases, J lost 0 bases, and 12 bases lay in between. CDR3 in amino acids: CASSLFPGGSTDTQYF. CDR3 nucleotide sequence: TGTGCCAGCAGCTTATTCCCCGGAGGGAGCACAGATACGCAGTATTTT.

The rearrangement joins TRBV7-9 to TRBJ1-3; the D is unclear. In germline, CDR1 is SEHNR, CDR2 FQNEAQ (reference sequence). CDR3 length: 16 residues. Trimming cost V 0 bases and J 2 bases, with 11 bases left between them. CDR3 nucleotide sequence: TGTGCCAGCAGCTTAGCCGCGCGGCTGACTGGAAACACCATATATTTT. It translates to CASSLAARLTGNTIYF. Supplemented by reference TRBV7-9 and TRBJ1-3, the full variable domain reads DTGVSQNPRHKITKRGQNVTFRCDPISEHNRLYWYRQTLGQGPEFLTYFQNEAQLEKSRLLSDRFSAERPKGSFSTLEIQRTEQGDSAMYLCASSLAARLTGNTIYFGEGSWLTVV.

The gene calls are TRBV11-3 and TRBJ2-1; TRBD2 matches 8 bases. Germline V gene sequence: CDR1 SGHNT, CDR2 YENEEA. There are 15 residues in the CDR3. V dropped 5 bases and J dropped 5; count of bases not matched to a gene: 8. CDR3 DNA: TGTGCCAGCAGCGGAACTAGCGGTAACAACAATGAGCAGTTCTTC. The encoded protein is CASSGTSGNNNEQFF.

The chain couples TRBV7-2 to TRBJ1-2; D is unclear. The germline V gene has CDR1 SGHTA and CDR2 FQGNSA. Trimming cost V 1 base and J 4 bases, with 19 bases left between them. The CDR3 has 17 residues. Here the CDR3 DNA reads TGTGCCAGCAGCTTAGGCCCCCTGGTTACGGGGATCTATGGCTACACCTTC. This encodes CASSLGPLVTGIYGYTF.

V usage is TRBV5-8 and J usage is TRBJ2-5, with 11 bases fitting TRBD2. Germline V gives CDR1 SGHTS, CDR2 YDEGEE. V was clipped by 1 base and J by 2 bases; unmatched bases: 13. The CDR3 is 19 amino acids. The CDR3 loop is CASSLMRLAGSRLQETQYF. CDR3 in DNA: TGTGCCAGCAGCTTGATGAGACTAGCGGGATCTAGGTTACAAGAGACCCAGTACTTC.

The chain employs TRBV6-2 or TRBV6-3 and TRBJ2-1, with D possibly TRBD2 on 5 matching bases. The CDR3 is 15 amino acids. Looked up from germline, CDR1 is MNHEY and CDR2 is SVGEGT. Trimming removed 4 bases from V and 4 bases from J, with 14 bases in between. The CDR3 loop is CASSSPERIYNEQFF. The CDR3 DNA sequence: TGTGCCAGCAGTTCTCCGGAGCGGATTTACAATGAGCAGTTCTTC.

This chain connects TRBV7-9 to TRBJ1-4; D perhaps matches TRBD1 (5 bases). V gave up 0 bases and J gave up 5 bases, with 13 bases separating them. This CDR3 comprises 16 residues. Germline V gene lookup returns CDR1 SEHNR and CDR2 FQNEAQ (reference sequence). The CDR3 region is CASSLAGGNYNEKLFF. In nucleotides, the CDR3 is TGTGCCAGCAGCTTAGCTGGGGGGAATTACAATGAAAAACTGTTTTTT.

The chain links TRBV5-1 to TRBJ2-3; 7 bases line up with TRBD1. After removal of 1 base from V and 4 bases from J, the junction contained 6 bases not matched to a gene. The germline V gene has CDR1 SGHRS and CDR2 YFSETQ. This CDR3 region has 15 residues. CDR3 bases: TGCGCCAGCAGCTTGCCGACAGGGCGTTCAGATACGCAGTATTTT. Translated, it gives CASSLPTGRSDTQYF.

V and J are TRBV27 and TRBJ2-1; 7 positions match TRBD2. Germline lookup yields CDR1 MNHEY and CDR2 SMNVEV (reference sequence). CDR3 length: 18 residues. V gave up 5 bases and J gave up 3 bases; unmatched junction bases: 16. CDR3 residues: CASSHTPPGREGYNEQFF. The CDR3 DNA is TGTGCCAGCAGTCACACCCCCCCCGGAAGGGAGGGCTACAATGAGCAGTTCTTC.

This sequence joins TRBV30 and TRBJ2-1; 7 bases fit TRBD2. CDR1 is GTSNPN and CDR2 is SVGIG in the germline V gene (reference sequence). V gave up 7 bases and J gave up 0 bases; unmatched junction bases: 6. This CDR3 comprises 14 residues. The CDR3 DNA reads as TGTGCCTTGGGTCGCGGGAGCTCCTACAATGAGCAGTTCTTC. As protein: CALGRGSSYNEQFF.

The V and J genes are TRBV19 and TRBJ2-5; a weak D match, TRBD2 (6 bases). The V and J ends lost 5 bases and 3 bases respectively, with 13 bases between them. The CDR3 covers 14 residues. From germline, CDR1 is LNHDA and CDR2 SQIVND (reference sequence). CDR3 nucleotides: TGTGCCAGTAGTCCACGAGGCGGGGAAGAGACCCAGTACTTC. It encodes CASSPRGGEETQYF.

The rearrangement uses TRBV9 and TRBJ2-3; 7 bases fit TRBD2. V shed 0 bases, J shed 3 bases, and the junction held 7 bases outside the gene matches. The CDR3 extends over 16 amino acids. The germline V gene has CDR1 SGDLS and CDR2 YYNGEE. This chain's CDR3 is CASSVETSLGTDTQYF. The DNA for the CDR3 is TGTGCCAGCAGCGTAGAGACTAGCCTGGGGACAGATACGCAGTATTTT.

The rearrangement links TRBV27 to TRBJ2-5, with TRBD1 as a possible D gene (6 bases). Deletions cut 6 bases from V and 1 base from J, with 12 bases between. Germline CDR1 reads MNHEY; CDR2 reads SMNVEV (reference sequence). CDR3 size: 14 residues. The chain's CDR3 is CASRRRQAQETQYF. As DNA, the CDR3 is TGTGCCAGCAGACGCAGACAGGCCCAAGAGACCCAGTACTTC.

The rearrangement links TRBV2 to TRBJ2-3; 8 bases fit TRBD2. The CDR3 loop spans 15 amino acids. The germline gives CDR1 SNHLY, CDR2 FYNNEI. The trim removed 3 bases at V and 0 bases at J, leaving 2 bases unmatched. Here the CDR3 DNA reads TGTGCCAGCAGTGATCAGCGGGGGAGCACAGATACGCAGTATTTT. Protein: CASSDQRGSTDTQYF.

For the CDR3, the DNA is TGTGCCAGCAGCCAAGAACCCCCTGGTCGGACAACTAAGCGGCAGTTCTTC. Encoded protein: CASSQEPPGRTTKRQFF. V and J are TRBV4-2 and TRBJ2-1, with TRBD1 as a possible D gene (5 bases). The CDR3 is made up of 17 amino acids. V lost 0 bases to trimming and J lost 12 bases, with 24 bases between them. Germline CDR1 reads LGHNA; CDR2 reads YNFKEQ.

This chain joins TRBV28 and TRBJ1-5; TRBD1 matches at 7 bases. The CDR3 runs 16 residues. The trim removed 3 bases at V and 1 base at J, leaving 6 bases unmatched. The germline gives CDR1 MDHEN, CDR2 SYDVKM. For the CDR3, the DNA is TGTGCCAGCAGTTTTAACAGGGGCCCCAGCAATCAGCCCCAGCATTTT. Translated: CASSFNRGPSNQPQHF.

The chain couples TRBV25-1 to TRBJ2-5; D possibly corresponds to TRBD2 (6 bases). CDR1 MGHDK and CDR2 SYGVNS come from the germline V gene. This CDR3 is 16 amino acids long. The V gene lost 2 bases and the J gene lost 1 base, with 14 bases spanning the gap. The CDR3 coding sequence is TGTGCCAGCAGTGAAGAGGACGGGAGACCCCAAGAGACCCAGTACTTC. Encoded protein: CASSEEDGRPQETQYF.

For the CDR3, the DNA is TGTGCCAGCAGTTACTCGGGTACGGGGGGGGAGCAGTACTTC. As protein: CASSYSGTGGEQYF. The J gene is TRBJ2-7, the V gene TRBV6-5; TRBD2 agrees at 8 bases. Per the germline V gene, CDR1 is MNHEY and CDR2 is SVGAGI. V dropped 0 bases and J dropped 7; count of bases not matched to a gene: 5. There are 14 residues in the CDR3.

The chain couples TRBV4-1 to TRBJ2-3, with unresolved D. Germline assignment: CDR1 MGHRA and CDR2 YSYEKL. The V gene lost 1 base and the J gene lost 2 bases, with 10 bases spanning the gap. This CDR3 comprises 15 residues. The CDR3 loop is CASSQATMNTDTQYF. The CDR3 DNA follows: TGCGCCAGCAGCCAAGCTACCATGAACACAGATACGCAGTATTTT.

This chain joins TRBV6-5 and TRBJ2-7, with 10 bases identical to TRBD1. CDR1 MNHEY and CDR2 SVGAGI come from the germline V gene. Unmatched junction bases numbered 5, after V lost 2 bases and J lost 4 bases. This CDR3 contains 15 residues. The CDR3, as DNA: TGTGCCAGCAGTTACCACGGACAGGGGGGGTACGAGCAGTACTTC. Translating gives CASSYHGQGGYEQYF.